These 23 T cell receptor beta chains share one sample of origin, sequenced in a study of blood T cell repertoires in COVID-19. Assay used: immunoSEQ multiplex PCR; TCRdb lists only in-frame clones, some missing. Of under 300,000 clones detected, roughly 89% appear once; the ten largest clones hold under 10%. The sample comprised PBMCs or T cells enriched from blood (not recorded which). These receptors were collected from a middle-aged man who had recovered from COVID-19.

The rearrangement uses TRBV28 and TRBJ1-4, with TRBD1 matching over 8 bases. Germline CDR1 reads MDHEN; CDR2 reads SYDVKM. After removal of 11 bases from V and 8 bases from J, the junction contained 28 bases not matched to a gene. CDR3 length: 19 residues. The CDR3 DNA reads TGTGCCGGGGTTCAGGCAGGGGGCCACAGCCTGAACACAGGAGAAAAACTGTTTTTT. Its protein is CAGVQAGGHSLNTGEKLFF.

This chain joins TRBV5-4 and TRBJ1-6; D gene ambiguous. V lost 3 bases and J 7 bases, leaving 11 bases between the germline ends. CDR1 is SGHNT, CDR2 YYREEE, per germline (reference sequence). The CDR3 runs 14 residues. CDR3 in DNA: TGTGCCAGCAGCTCGAAAACTACGAATTCACCCCTCCACTTT. It yields the protein CASSSKTTNSPLHF.

This chain links TRBV7-3 with TRBJ2-1, with 9 bases fitting TRBD2. The CDR3 covers 13 residues. CDR1 and CDR2 from the germline V gene are SGHTA and FQGTGA. Trimming removed 8 bases from V and 11 bases from J; junction bases left unmatched: 10. The CDR3 DNA reads TGTGCCAGCTCCCCTCGGCGGGAGGGTAAGCAGTTCTTC. It is translated as CASSPRREGKQFF.

The genes are TRBV7-9 and TRBJ2-7, with 9 nucleotides matching TRBD1. The V gene's germline CDR1 is SEHNR and CDR2 FQNEAQ (reference sequence). This CDR3 region has 16 residues. V trimming: 4 bases; J trimming: 5 bases; junction bases outside the gene matches: 12. CDR3 DNA: TGTGCCAGCAGCTCCCATGGGGGGACAGGGAGCCACGAGCAGTACTTC. It codes for CASSSHGGTGSHEQYF.

The chain employs TRBV7-9 and TRBJ1-1; tentative D call: TRBD1 (6 bases). V was cut by 2 bases and J by 7 bases, with 14 bases left in between. This CDR3 has 14 amino acids. CDR1 is SEHNR and CDR2 is FQNEAQ in the germline V gene (reference sequence). CDR3 sequence reads: CASSLRGGVGEAFF. The CDR3 bases are TGTGCCAGCAGCTTACGTGGGGGCGTGGGTGAAGCTTTCTTT.

This clone has a single count. V gene TRBV2 combines with J gene TRBJ1-4, with 9 bases matching TRBD1. Germline values: CDR1 SNHLY, CDR2 FYNNEI. CDR3 length: 14 residues. V was pared by 7 bases and J by 8 bases, with 8 bases of the junction left unmatched. Written as DNA, the CDR3 is TGTGCCAGCACCCCAGGGACAGGGCACGAAAAACTGTTTTTT. This codes for CASTPGTGHEKLFF.

The chain recombines TRBV3-1 (or the pseudogene TRBV3-2) with TRBJ2-5; 9 bases match TRBD2. This CDR3 has 12 residues. Looked up from germline, CDR1 is LGHDT and CDR2 is YNNKEL (reference sequence). Trimming cost V 7 bases and J 5 bases; bases outside gene matches: 2. The CDR3 loop reads CASMRGGETQYF. CDR3 nucleotides: TGTGCCAGCATGCGGGGGGGGGAGACCCAGTACTTC.

The chain employs TRBV28 and TRBJ2-7; 11 nucleotides agree with TRBD2. The junction had 10 bases not matched to a gene; V was cut back by 6 bases and J by 3 bases. Germline-derived CDR1 and CDR2 are MDHEN and SYDVKM. The CDR3 totals 16 residues. CDR3 DNA: TGTGCCAGCAGCCCCCTGACTAGCGGGAAGTTCTACGAGCAGTACTTC. It translates to CASSPLTSGKFYEQYF.

The V call is TRBV20-1, the J call TRBJ1-4, with no clear D. The CDR3 covers 13 residues. The germline CDR1 and CDR2 sequences are DFQATT and SNEGSKA (reference sequence). Trimming removed 3 bases from V and 3 bases from J, with 8 bases in between. The CDR3 protein is CSASFRANEKLFF. The DNA of the CDR3 is TGCAGTGCTAGTTTCCGGGCTAATGAAAAACTGTTTTTT.

The chain has TRBV7-8 and TRBJ1-6; 7 bases agree with TRBD1. The J segment lost 7 bases and the V segment lost 5 bases, leaving 5 bases of the junction unmatched. The CDR3 length is 14 residues. Looked up from germline, CDR1 is SGHVS and CDR2 is FQNEAQ. The CDR3 sequence is CASSPTGVNSPLHF. The CDR3 DNA follows: TGTGCCAGCAGCCCTACAGGGGTAAATTCACCCCTCCACTTT.

This clone was seen more than once but under ten times. The chain's CDR3 is CASRKQGSPLHF. The CDR3 coding sequence is TGTGCCAGCAGGAAACAGGGGTCACCCCTCCACTTT. The V call is TRBV28, the J call TRBJ1-6; 7 bases align to TRBD1. V shed 6 bases and J 10 bases; nucleotides not matched to a gene: 3. Germline V CDR1 and CDR2: MDHEN, SYDVKM. CDR3 length: 12 amino acids. Variable domain in full (rest from reference TRBV28 and TRBJ1-6): DVKVTQSSRYLVKRTGEKVFLECVQDMDHENMFWYRQDPGLGLRLIYFSYDVKMKEKGDIPEGYSVSREKKERFSLILESASTNQTSMYLCASRKQGSPLHFGNGTRLTVT.

The chain is built from TRBV7-9 and TRBJ2-5; a possible D gene is TRBD2 (6 bases). Germline V gene sequence: CDR1 SEHNR, CDR2 FQNEAQ (reference sequence). The ends were cut back, 1 base at V and 5 bases at J, with 20 bases in the middle. The CDR3 sequence is 17 residues long. The CDR3 region has the DNA TGTGCCAGCAGCTTAGGGTTCCGGGGGACCGTTCACGAGACCCAGTACTTC. Translating it yields CASSLGFRGTVHETQYF.

The chain combines TRBV11-2 with TRBJ1-1; no clear D. Germline CDR1 SGHAT, CDR2 FQNNGV. This CDR3 has 14 amino acids. Trimming removed 2 bases at V and 2 bases at J, with 9 bases between. The CDR3 spells CASSLMGGNTEAFF. The CDR3 DNA follows: TGTGCCAGCAGCTTAATGGGAGGAAACACTGAAGCTTTCTTT.

The V and J genes are TRBV30 and TRBJ1-5; no firm D call. CDR1 and CDR2 from the germline V gene are GTSNPN and SVGIG (reference sequence). Deletions cut 1 base from V and 5 bases from J, with 12 bases between. This CDR3 contains 14 residues. The DNA of the CDR3 is TGTGCCTGGAGTGCCGCCCTACTAGATCAGCCCCAGCATTTT. This encodes CAWSAALLDQPQHF.

V gene TRBV5-6 combines with J gene TRBJ2-5, with 8 positions matching TRBD1. CDR3 length: 15 residues. V trimming: 3 bases; J trimming: 4 bases; junction bases outside the gene matches: 8. Germline-derived CDR1 and CDR2 are SGHDT and YYEEEE. The CDR3 is CASSSRTGTGETQYF. The CDR3 DNA sequence: TGTGCCAGCAGCTCACGCACCGGGACAGGAGAGACCCAGTACTTC. The full variable domain, in which reference TRBV5-6 and TRBJ2-5 provide the parts outside the CDR3, is DAGVTQSPTHLIKTRGQQVTLRCSPKSGHDTVSWYQQALGQGPQFIFQYYEEEERQRGNFPDRFSGHQFPNYSSELNVNALLLGDSALYLCASSSRTGTGETQYFGPGTRLLVL.

The J gene is TRBJ2-5, the V gene TRBV28, with D possibly matching TRBD1 (6 bases). V lost 6 bases, J lost 1 base, and 9 bases lay in between. The germline CDR1 and CDR2 sequences are MDHEN and SYDVKM. The CDR3 sequence is 13 residues long. CDR3 nucleotide sequence: TGTGCCAGCAGCACAGGGATCCAAGAGACCCAGTACTTC. Translated: CASSTGIQETQYF.

This clone was counted only a few times. The CDR3 is CASILTGIGNTIYF. CDR3 DNA: TGCGCCAGCATTTTGACAGGGATCGGAAACACCATATATTTT. The chain links TRBV10-1 to TRBJ1-3, with 7 bases aligning to TRBD1. V dropped 7 bases and J dropped 4; count of bases not matched to a gene: 7. Germline V CDR1 and CDR2: WNHNN, SYGVQD (reference sequence). The CDR3 covers 14 residues.

The chain couples TRBV6-1 to TRBJ2-4; a possible D gene is TRBD1 (6 bases). The CDR3 is 16 amino acids. V was shortened by 0 bases and J by 8 bases, with 17 bases between the two germline ends. CDR1 MNHNS and CDR2 SASEGT come from the germline V gene. CDR3 residues: CASSEAVGGAADIQYF. The CDR3 nucleotides read TGTGCCAGCAGTGAAGCAGTAGGGGGTGCTGCGGACATTCAGTACTTC.

CDR3 sequence (DNA): TGTGCCAGCTCACCGCCCCCGAAATATCAAACAGGGGCGAGGCATGGCTACACCTTC. It yields the protein CASSPPPKYQTGARHGYTF. The chain links TRBV18 to TRBJ1-2, with 7 bases that match TRBD1. Germline values: CDR1 KGHSH, CDR2 LQKENI. With 3 bases clipped from V and 6 bases from J, the junction kept 22 bases outside the gene matches. The length of the CDR3 is 19 residues.

V and J are TRBV7-2 and TRBJ2-1; D perhaps matches TRBD2 (7 bases). Per germline, CDR1 SGHTA and CDR2 FQGNSA. The CDR3 is 15 amino acids. V was cut by 4 bases and J by 6 bases, with 16 bases left in between. The DNA for the CDR3 is TGTGCCAGCAGCTCCACGGGGCGGGGGCTCAATGAGCAGTTCTTC. It codes for CASSSTGRGLNEQFF. Drawing the rest from reference TRBV7-2 and TRBJ2-1, the complete variable domain is GAGVSQSPSNKVTEKGKDVELRCDPISGHTALYWYRQSLGQGLEFLIYFQGNSAPDKSGLPSDRFSAERTGGSVSTLTIQRTQQEDSAVYLCASSSTGRGLNEQFFGPGTRLTVL.

The table lists this clone with a count of one. This sequence joins TRBV19 and TRBJ2-3, with D maybe TRBD1 (5 bases). Germline assignment: CDR1 LNHDA and CDR2 SQIVND (reference sequence). The CDR3 spans 14 residues. V lost 6 bases and J 0 bases, leaving 10 bases between the germline ends. CDR3 amino acids: CASSLQVSTDTQYF. CDR3 coding DNA: TGTGCCAGTAGCCTACAGGTTAGCACAGATACGCAGTATTTT.

The gene calls are TRBV7-3 and TRBJ2-5; D is possibly TRBD2 (6 bases). CDR1 SGHTA and CDR2 FQGTGA come from the germline V gene. V was shortened by 0 bases and J by 4 bases, with 15 bases between the two germline ends. CDR3 length: 16 amino acids. The CDR3 loop is CASSLTAGAGLETQYF. Written as DNA, the CDR3 is TGTGCCAGCAGCTTAACGGCGGGCGCGGGGTTAGAGACCCAGTACTTC.

The rearrangement links TRBV7-9 to TRBJ2-6, with a possible D match to TRBD1 (7 bases). Between the trimmed V and J ends, which lost 5 bases and 13 bases, there was a span of 21 bases. The germline gives CDR1 SEHNR, CDR2 FQNEAQ (reference sequence). CDR3 size: 15 residues. As DNA, the CDR3 is TGTGCCAGCAGCCAACGCGGGACAGACTCTCTGGTCCTGACTTTC. Amino acids: CASSQRGTDSLVLTF.